Described below is a single T cell receptor (beta chain) sequence and its context. Its antigen is not identified. Terminally differentiated effector memory CD45RA+ cells were excluded from the naive CD8 cells, which were CD45RO-negative and positively selected for CCR7. This CDR3 comprises 15 residues. Germline loops: CDR1 LNHDA, CDR2 SQIVND (reference sequence). With 6 bases removed from V and 0 bases from J, the gap between germline ends came to 12 bases. This sample was taken from a study of shared clonotypes between healthy human individuals. General study points: A reduction in generation probabilities was seen for non-shared clonotypes relative to those shared by all four donors.

It was at deep level that the assay was run. The table came from immunoSEQ multiplex PCR; TCRdb's copy has only in-frame clones and leaves some out. The table shows roughly 770,000 clones, with about 96% occurring only once. The chain couples TRBV19 to TRBJ2-1; D possibly corresponds to TRBD2 (6 bases). The sequencing sample was made of naive CD8+ T cells sorted from blood. This sequence was found in a man younger than 40 in good health. CDR3 sequence reads: CASRWDSSSYNEQFF. CDR3 sequence (DNA): TGTGCCAGTAGATGGGACTCAAGCTCCTACAATGAGCAGTTCTTC.